This T cell receptor beta chain was obtained from a study of CXCR3-negative and CXCR3-positive naive CD8 T cells. CDR1 is LNHDA and CDR2 is SQIVND in the germline V gene (reference sequence). The CDR3 consists of 13 residues. As concerns this clonotype: Its antigen remains unknown.

UMI labels and 5' RACE were used to prepare the TRB cDNA libraries. TCRdb reanalyzed the 5' RACE reads and collapses them to one entry per CDR3 protein, without DNA. The table lists over 150,000 distinct CDR3 sequences. The study, taken as a whole, reports: Naive cells that were CXCR3-positive had more hydrophobic TRB CDR3s (compared with CXCR3-negative naive cells). CXCR3 expression dropped partially after cryopreservation, and most assays relied on fresh PBMCs.

This chain uses TRBV19 with TRBJ1-5; checking the TCRdb D call of TRBD1 is not possible without DNA. The sequence was obtained from a human donor in good health. Some clones in this sample may be carry-over from other donors' samples. Material for sequencing was naive CXCR3+ CD8+ T cells from blood. Subset denoted: CD45RO-CCR7+CD27+CD95- naive CD8+ T cells expressing CXCR3 (TNR3+). Here the CDR3 reads CASSDRANQPQHF.